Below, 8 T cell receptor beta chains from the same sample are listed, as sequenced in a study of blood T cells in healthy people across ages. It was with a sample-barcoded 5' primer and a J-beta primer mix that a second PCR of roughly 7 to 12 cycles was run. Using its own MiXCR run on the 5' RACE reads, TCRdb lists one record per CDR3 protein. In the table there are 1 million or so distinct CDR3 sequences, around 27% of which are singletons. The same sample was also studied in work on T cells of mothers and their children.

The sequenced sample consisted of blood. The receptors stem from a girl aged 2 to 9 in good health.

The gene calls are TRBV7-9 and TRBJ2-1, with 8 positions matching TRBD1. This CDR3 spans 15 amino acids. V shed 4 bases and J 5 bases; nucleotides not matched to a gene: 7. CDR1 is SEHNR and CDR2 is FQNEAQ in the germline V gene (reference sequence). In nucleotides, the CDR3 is TGTGCCAGCAGCTACGGACAGGGATTCGACAATGAGCAGTTCTTC. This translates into CASSYGQGFDNEQFF.

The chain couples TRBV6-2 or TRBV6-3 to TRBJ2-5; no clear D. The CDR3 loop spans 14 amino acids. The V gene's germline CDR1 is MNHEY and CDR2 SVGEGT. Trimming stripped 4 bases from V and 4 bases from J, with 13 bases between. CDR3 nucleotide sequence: TGTGCCAGCAGTTCGACTTATTTTCTAGAGACCCAGTACTTC. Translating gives CASSSTYFLETQYF.

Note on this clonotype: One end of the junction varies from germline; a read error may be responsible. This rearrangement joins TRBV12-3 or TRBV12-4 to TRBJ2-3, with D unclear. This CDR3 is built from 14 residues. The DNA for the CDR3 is TGTGCCAGCAGTATTAGCAGACGCACAGATACACAGTATTTT. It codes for CASSISRRTDTQYF.

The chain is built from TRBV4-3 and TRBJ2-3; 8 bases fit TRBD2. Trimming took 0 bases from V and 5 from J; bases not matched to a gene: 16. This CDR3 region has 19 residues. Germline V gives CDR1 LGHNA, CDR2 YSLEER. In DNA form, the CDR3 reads TGCGCCAGCAGCCAAGAGGTAATTCCGACTAGCGTGGGTGGAGATACGCAGTATTTT. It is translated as CASSQEVIPTSVGGDTQYF.

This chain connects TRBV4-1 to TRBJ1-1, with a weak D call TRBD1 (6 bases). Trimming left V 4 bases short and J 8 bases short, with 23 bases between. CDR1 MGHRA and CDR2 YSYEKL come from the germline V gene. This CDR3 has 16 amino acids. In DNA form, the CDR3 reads TGCGCCAGCAGCCCTGAATGGGGGGCCCCTCAACAAGAAGCTTTCTTT. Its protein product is CASSPEWGAPQQEAFF.

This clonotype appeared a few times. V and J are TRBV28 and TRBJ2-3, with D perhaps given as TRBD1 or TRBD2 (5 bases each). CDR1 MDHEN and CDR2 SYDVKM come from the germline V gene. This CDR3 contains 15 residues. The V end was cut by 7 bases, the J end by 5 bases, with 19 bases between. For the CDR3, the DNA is TGTGCCAGCACCAGAGGTGGGGGAGAGGGAGATACGCAGTATTTT. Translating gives CASTRGGGEGDTQYF.

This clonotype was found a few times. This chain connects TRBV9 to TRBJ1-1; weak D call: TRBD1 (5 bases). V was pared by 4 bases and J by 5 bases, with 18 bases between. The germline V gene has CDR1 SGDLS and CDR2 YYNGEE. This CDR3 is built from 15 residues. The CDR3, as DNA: TGTGCCAGCAGCCCTACCCGGGGGTTAGGGACTGAAGCTTTCTTT. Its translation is CASSPTRGLGTEAFF. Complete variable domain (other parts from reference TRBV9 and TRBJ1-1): DSGVTQTPKHLITATGQRVTLRCSPRSGDLSVYWYQQSLDQGLQFLIQYYNGEERAKGNILERFSAQQFPDLHSELNLSSLELGDSALYFCASSPTRGLGTEAFFGQGTRLTVV.

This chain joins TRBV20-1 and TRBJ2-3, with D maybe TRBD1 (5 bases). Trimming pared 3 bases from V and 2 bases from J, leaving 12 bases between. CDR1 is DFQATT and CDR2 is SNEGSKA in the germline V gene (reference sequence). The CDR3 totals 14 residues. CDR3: CSASRGAHTDTQYF. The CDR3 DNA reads TGCAGTGCTAGTCGTGGGGCCCACACAGATACGCAGTATTTT.